What follows is one T cell receptor beta chain and its context. Its cognate antigen has yet to be identified. No per-base quality is available; no much larger clone lies one base away. The record originates from a study of CD8+CD57+ T cells in acquired aplastic anemia (dated by TCRdb to 2016 to 2019). Some background on the complete study: Extracted DNA from sorted CD4+ and CD8+ cells averaged around 3.4 ug, ranging from roughly 0.2 to 30 ug. CD8+CD57+ expansion was defined as a frequency above the mean frequency observed in healthy subjects.

The investigation overall reported the following: Patients and healthy controls showed no significant difference in CD8+ Simpson's diversity (P=0.060). Roughly 30 CD8+ CDR3 sequences were shared between patients and controls but appeared highly expressed in patients and within their immunodominant clones.

Flow cytometry had shown CD8+CD57+ cell expansion in the patients selected for sequencing. Every patient had severe acquired aplastic anemia, diagnosed using the International Study of Aplastic Anemia and Agranulocytosis and Camitta criteria. No therapy had been received by the patients at the time of blood sampling. In this study, sorted CD4+ and CD8+ T cells from the blood of healthy subjects and of severe aplastic anemia patients had their TCR repertoires deep-sequenced. Patients were enrolled in the USA under clinicaltrials.gov protocols 00001620, 01623167, 00001397, 00071045, 00081523 and 00961064. Ficoll-Paque density gradient centrifugation was used to isolate peripheral blood mononuclear cells. Before DNA extraction, CD4+ and CD8+ T cells were sorted by FACS or by magnetic beads. The germline V gene (reference sequence) sets CDR1 to SGHKS and CDR2 to YYEKEE. V drops 4 bases and J drops 0 bases, leaving 16 bases in between. The CDR3 goes from the cysteine to the phenylalanine over 16 residues. CDR3 DNA is the only sequence kept; it has 48 bases, read in frame from the first base.

TCR beta VDJ combination and CDR3 sequence profiling used genomic DNA as the template. An Illumina HiSeq 2000 was the platform used for TCR repertoire sequencing. The source study handled its data this way. Repertoires were assessed using TRBV/TRBJ rearrangement plots, CDR3 size and DJ length profiles, and Simpson's diversity index. The most abundant DNA sequence in the deep sequencing data was defined as the immunodominant clone. CDR3 amino acid sequences were screened for sharing across subjects and compared with published repertoires and the VDJdb database. TCRdb reprocessing: public reads trimmed at Q25 with fastp, clones called with MiXCR, in-frame beta chains kept. CDR3 protein sequences are deduplicated, and each keeps its most common genes and DNA. TCRdb's processing, not the study's, gives the V and J calls here. The sample data list approximately 260,000 distinct CDR3 sequences, and roughly 82% of these were observed just once. Less than 50% of the sample is taken by the ten largest.

The rearrangement joined TRBV5-5 to TRBJ1-1; the D gene assignment is ambiguous. The source is a human donor with aplastic anemia. Sequencing was done on a sample of sorted CD4+, CD8+, or CD8+CD57+ T cells (not recorded which) from PBMCs. The nucleotide sequence is TGTGCCAGCAGCGTGTTAGGCCGGGTGATGAACACTGAAGCTTTCTTT. This is translated as CASSVLGRVMNTEAFF. The full variable domain, completed from the reference TRBV5-5 and TRBJ1-1 proteins outside the CDR3, reads DAGVTQSPTHLIKTRGQQVTLRCSPISGHKSVSWYQQVLGQGPQFIFQYYEKEERGRGNFPDRFSARQFPNYSSELNVNALLLGDSALYLCASSVLGRVMNTEAFFGQGTRLTVV.